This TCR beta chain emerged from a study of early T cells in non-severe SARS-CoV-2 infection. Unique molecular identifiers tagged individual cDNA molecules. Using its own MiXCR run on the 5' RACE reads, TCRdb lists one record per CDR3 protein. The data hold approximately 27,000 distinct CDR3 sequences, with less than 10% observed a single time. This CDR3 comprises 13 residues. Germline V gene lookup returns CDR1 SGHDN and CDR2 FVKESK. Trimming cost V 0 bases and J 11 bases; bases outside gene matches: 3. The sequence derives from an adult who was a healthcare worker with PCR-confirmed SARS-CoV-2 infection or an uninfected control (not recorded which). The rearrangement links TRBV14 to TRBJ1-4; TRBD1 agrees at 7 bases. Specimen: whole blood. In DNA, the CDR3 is TGTGCCAGCAGCCAAGATTTGACAGGGAAACTGTTTTTT. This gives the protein CASSQDLTGKLFF.